These 9 T cell receptor beta chains share one sample of origin, sequenced in a study of T cells in Graves' hyperthyroidism and ophthalmopathy. RNA transcripts yielded amplified TCR beta CDR3 regions. HTBI primers drove first-round RT-PCR of the TCR CDR3. TCRdb used MiXCR to reprocess the multiplex PCR reads, holding one entry per CDR3 protein. This table has 20,000 to 30,000 distinct CDR3 sequences, less than 45% appearing once. Material for sequencing was blood. These receptor sequences come from a woman aged 30 to 39 with Graves' hyperthyroidism.

This clonotype was seen only once. At one end the junction does not follow the germline gene, possibly because of a read error. This chain connects TRBV7-8 to TRBJ2-1; TRBD1 is a possible D gene (5 bases). The CDR3 loop spans 18 amino acids. The germline CDR1 and CDR2 sequences are SGHVS and FQNEAQ. CDR3 protein: CASSSVPWGSMIINGQFF. DNA for the CDR3: TGTGCCAGCAGCTCCGTCCCGTGGGGCTCCATGATTATCAATGGGCAGTTCTTC.

This clonotype was picked up many times. This chain connects TRBV28 to TRBJ1-1; D is possibly TRBD1 (5 bases). The CDR3 extends over 13 amino acids. Trimming pared 6 bases from V and 4 bases from J, leaving 12 bases between. The V gene's germline CDR1 is MDHEN and CDR2 SYDVKM. The CDR3 DNA is TGTGCCAGCAGGCCCCACGGGGGCACTGAAGCTTTCTTT. This encodes CASRPHGGTEAFF.

This clonotype was counted many times. The chain uses TRBV12-5 and TRBJ2-7, with TRBD1 matching 10 bases. CDR3 length: 14 amino acids. V lost 6 bases and J lost 1; bases outside the gene matches: 3. Germline V gene lookup returns CDR1 LGHNT and CDR2 FRNRAP. CDR3 residues: CASGRDRGSYEQYF. In DNA form, the CDR3 reads TGTGCTAGTGGCAGGGACAGGGGATCCTACGAGCAGTACTTC. The full variable domain, its missing parts supplied by reference TRBV12-5 and TRBJ2-7, is DARVTQTPRHKVTEMGQEVTMRCQPILGHNTVFWYRQTMMQGLELLAYFRNRAPLDDSGMPKDRFSAEMPDATLATLKIQPSEPRDSAVYFCASGRDRGSYEQYFGPGTRLTVT.

This clonotype was observed at least ten times. V is TRBV6-1 and J is TRBJ1-3; D remains unclear. Per germline, CDR1 MNHNS and CDR2 SASEGT. This CDR3 has 12 residues. Trimming stripped 10 bases from V and 1 base from J, with 8 bases between. The CDR3 bases are TGTGCCACCTACGGGTCTGGAAACACCATATATTTT. Protein product: CATYGSGNTIYF.

Points on this clonotype: The conserved closing phenylalanine or tryptophan is absent in this CDR3, likely reflecting a read error. The chain combines TRBV28 with TRBJ1-1; the D gene is possibly TRBD1 (5 bases). Per germline, CDR1 MDHEN and CDR2 SYDVKM. Deletions cut 6 bases from V and 1 base from J, with 15 bases between. The CDR3 length is 15 residues. CDR3 DNA: TGTGCCAGCAGGCCATTCCCGGGGCAGAACACTGAAGCTTTCCTT. Its translation: CASRPFPGQNTEAFL.

This clonotype was counted ten times or more. The J gene is TRBJ2-1, the V gene TRBV6-5; 7 bases agree with TRBD2. CDR1 and CDR2 from the germline V gene are MNHEY and SVGAGI. Germline trimming cut 7 bases from V and 0 bases from J; bases unmatched to any gene: 6. The CDR3 is made up of 15 amino acids. The CDR3 nucleotides read TGTGCCAGCAAGACTAGCTGGCCCTCCTACAATGAGCAGTTCTTC. It yields the protein CASKTSWPSYNEQFF.

This clonotype has at least ten counts. The CDR3 protein is CASAQGQGGGEQFF. The DNA for the CDR3 is TGTGCCAGCGCCCAGGGACAGGGAGGGGGTGAGCAGTTCTTC. The chain employs TRBV27 and TRBJ2-1; 9 nucleotides align to TRBD1. V was clipped by 8 bases and J by 9 bases; unmatched bases: 11. The CDR3 is 14 amino acids. Looked up from germline, CDR1 is MNHEY and CDR2 is SMNVEV (reference sequence).

This clonotype was detected ten times or more. The V call is TRBV12-3 or TRBV12-4, the J call TRBJ2-7, with D possibly TRBD2 on 6 matching bases. Trimming took off 5 bases at V and 2 bases at J, with 16 bases between the two ends. The CDR3 has 15 amino acids. In DNA, the CDR3 is TGTGCCAGCAGTAGGGAGGTTGGGGAGGCCTACGAGCAGTACTTC. Protein sequence: CASSREVGEAYEQYF.

This clonotype appeared many times. This chain links TRBV3-1 with TRBJ2-5; TRBD2 agrees at 11 bases. V shed 3 bases and J 2 bases; nucleotides not matched to a gene: 2. Germline CDR1 reads LGHDT; CDR2 reads YNNKEL (reference sequence). There are 15 residues in the CDR3. CDR3 DNA sequence: TGTGCCAGCAGCCAGGGACTAGCGGAACAAGAGACCCAGTACTTC. As protein: CASSQGLAEQETQYF.